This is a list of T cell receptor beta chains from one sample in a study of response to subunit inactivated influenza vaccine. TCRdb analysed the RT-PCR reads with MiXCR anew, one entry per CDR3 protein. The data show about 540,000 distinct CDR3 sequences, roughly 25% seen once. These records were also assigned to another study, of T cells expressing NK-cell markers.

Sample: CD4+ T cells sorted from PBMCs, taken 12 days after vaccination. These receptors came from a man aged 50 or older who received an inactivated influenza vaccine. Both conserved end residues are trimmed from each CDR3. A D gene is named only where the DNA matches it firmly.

CDR3 protein: SVSRDRETDTQY
V gene: TRBV29-1
D gene: TRBD1

CDR3 protein: ASSLKQLGEQF
V gene: TRBV14
D gene: .

CDR3 protein: ASSLVGLAGGGGDTQY
V gene: TRBV11-2
D gene: TRBD2

CDR3 protein: ASSYGGGAPDTQY
V gene: TRBV6-2/TRBV6-3
D gene: TRBD2

CDR3 protein: ASSTQGKQY
V gene: TRBV28
D gene: .

CDR3 protein: ASSEGVGTQY
V gene: TRBV2
D gene: .

CDR3 protein: ATRGTPSYEQY
V gene: TRBV28
D gene: .

CDR3 protein: ASSEGATGTNSPLH
V gene: TRBV6-1
D gene: TRBD1

CDR3 protein: VSSNYPGQQETQY
V gene: TRBV6-5
D gene: TRBD1

CDR3 protein: ASSSVGGFTPTDTQY
V gene: TRBV7-9
D gene: .

CDR3 protein: ASSYQGSITGELF
V gene: TRBV6-2/TRBV6-3
D gene: .

CDR3 protein: ASSYSSNEQF
V gene: TRBV6-2/TRBV6-3
D gene: .

CDR3 protein: ASSLAYAGQGSHEQY
V gene: TRBV7-2
D gene: TRBD1

CDR3 protein: ASSRVGQGFLHEQY
V gene: TRBV3-1
D gene: TRBD1

CDR3 protein: ATSTLGGGTEAF
V gene: TRBV15
D gene: .

CDR3 protein: SAKQGAGGGAFSDTQY
V gene: TRBV20-1
D gene: .

CDR3 protein: AISESVRGNQETQY
V gene: TRBV10-3
D gene: .

CDR3 protein: ATSDWSLVDTQY
V gene: TRBV24-1
D gene: .

CDR3 protein: SGVRGPDTQY
V gene: TRBV20-1
D gene: TRBD1

CDR3 protein: ASKSGMVETQY
V gene: TRBV6-1
D gene: .

CDR3 protein: AISRAQSETQY
V gene: TRBV10-3
D gene: .

CDR3 protein: ASSPVAGDSYEQY
V gene: TRBV7-2
D gene: TRBD2

CDR3 protein: ASSQTSSSYNEQF
V gene: TRBV3-1
D gene: .

CDR3 protein: ASSLGLWETQY
V gene: TRBV5-4
D gene: .

CDR3 protein: ASSSTGAKEETQY
V gene: TRBV21-1
D gene: .

CDR3 protein: ASSQEKETSNEKLF
V gene: TRBV4-1
D gene: .

CDR3 protein: ASSYNVRDGKGETEAF
V gene: TRBV6-2/TRBV6-3
D gene: .

CDR3 protein: ASSPRGPSYEQY
V gene: TRBV5-1
D gene: TRBD1

CDR3 protein: ASKQGADNEQF
V gene: TRBV5-1
D gene: TRBD1

CDR3 protein: ASSPSAPDYEQY
V gene: TRBV18
D gene: .